This T cell receptor beta chain derives from a study of cytomegalovirus exposure and HLA in healthy donors. Germline CDR1 and CDR2: SGHRS and YFSETQ. With 0 bases clipped from V and 10 bases from J, the junction kept 9 bases outside the gene matches. CDR3 length equals 15 residues. A multiplex PCR was run with 60 Vbeta primers and 13 Jbeta primers. Sequencing used immunoSEQ multiplex PCR; TCRdb keeps in-frame clones, though not all of them. The sample consists of some 150,000 clones, less than 85% of them appearing once. Note on this clone: Its target is not known.

Study results and caveats: It was reported in a later analysis that an Asian-associated ancestry cluster showed fewer N-insertions than the approximately 700-donor mean. One variant, a missense change in DCLRE1C, was linked in a later analysis to TCR beta V- and J-gene trimming.

The chain uses TRBV5-1 and TRBJ1-4; 7 positions match TRBD1. Sequencing was performed on PBMCs. This clonotype was sampled from a man aged 50-60 years in good health and CMV-seropositive. CDR3 bases: TGCGCCAGCAGCTTGGTCACCCAACCAGGGGGAAAACTGTTTTTT. As protein: CASSLVTQPGGKLFF.